The 20 T cell receptor beta chains below were found in one sample sequenced in a study of shared clonotypes between healthy human individuals. Method: immunoSEQ multiplex PCR; TCRdb's copy keeps in-frame clones and lacks some. The sample shows 1.4 million to 1.5 million clones, roughly 96% of them seen only once. Material for sequencing was naive CD4+ T cells sorted from blood. Regarding subset: CD45RA+ positively selected. Receptors originate from a man in his thirties or forties in good health.

This clone was seen a single time. The chain recombines TRBV5-6 with TRBJ2-7; possibly TRBD1 or TRBD2 for D (5 bases each). This CDR3 has 15 residues. CDR1 and CDR2 from the germline V gene are SGHDT and YYEEEE. The ends were cut back, 4 bases at V and 1 base at J, with 15 bases in the middle. CDR3 residues: CASSPGARFSYEQYF. CDR3 DNA sequence: TGTGCCAGCAGCCCCGGGGCGCGTTTTTCCTACGAGCAGTACTTC. Looking up the rest from reference TRBV5-6 and TRBJ2-7 gives the full variable domain: DAGVTQSPTHLIKTRGQQVTLRCSPKSGHDTVSWYQQALGQGPQFIFQYYEEEERQRGNFPDRFSGHQFPNYSSELNVNALLLGDSALYLCASSPGARFSYEQYFGPGTRLTVT.

This rearrangement joins TRBV5-8 to TRBJ1-5; D ambiguous. V gave up 0 bases and J gave up 0 bases, with 7 bases separating them. Germline V lookup: CDR1 SGHTS, CDR2 YDEGEE. This CDR3 contains 15 residues. The CDR3, as DNA: TGTGCCAGCAGCTTGGCGGAGAATAGCAATCAGCCCCAGCATTTT. Translated, it gives CASSLAENSNQPQHF.

The gene calls are TRBV5-1 and TRBJ2-7, with 9 bases lining up with TRBD1. The CDR3 is 16 residues long. V shed 2 bases and J 6 bases; nucleotides not matched to a gene: 12. Germline CDR1 is SGHRS and CDR2 is YFSETQ. The CDR3 protein is CASSFGLLQGAREQYF. Here the CDR3 DNA reads TGCGCCAGCAGCTTCGGTCTATTACAGGGGGCGCGCGAGCAGTACTTC.

The gene calls are TRBV9 and TRBJ2-3; TRBD2 matches at 10 bases. With 4 bases clipped from V and 2 bases from J, the junction kept 22 bases outside the gene matches. CDR1 is SGDLS and CDR2 is YYNGEE in the germline V gene. The CDR3 is 21 amino acids. The CDR3 sequence is CASSTYKGTSVSQSITDTQYF. DNA for the CDR3: TGTGCCAGCAGCACATACAAGGGGACTAGCGTAAGCCAGTCCATCACAGATACGCAGTATTTT.

CDR3 coding DNA: TGCGCCAGCAGCTTTACCTCGGGGATATCCTACAATGAGCAGTTCTTC. Translation gives CASSFTSGISYNEQFF. The rearrangement links TRBV5-1 to TRBJ2-1; D is possibly TRBD2 (5 bases). CDR3 size: 16 residues. The V and J ends lost 2 bases and 1 base respectively, with 13 bases between them. In germline, CDR1 is SGHRS, CDR2 YFSETQ.

The chain links TRBV6-4 to TRBJ2-2; 10 nucleotides agree with TRBD2. The CDR3 has 16 amino acids. V trimming: 3 bases; J trimming: 1 base; junction bases outside the gene matches: 2. CDR1 and CDR2 (germline): MRHNA, SNTAGT. The CDR3 sequence is CASSERLAGNTGELFF. In nucleotides, the CDR3 is TGTGCCAGCAGTGAAAGACTAGCGGGGAACACCGGGGAGCTGTTTTTT.

The rearrangement joins TRBV7-2 to TRBJ1-3, with D possibly being TRBD1 (5 bases). This CDR3 comprises 19 residues. The germline gives CDR1 SGHTA, CDR2 FQGNSA. Trimming cost V 4 bases and J 0 bases, with 22 bases left between them. The CDR3 protein is CASSSNPSLQGSSGNTIYF. Written as DNA, the CDR3 is TGTGCCAGCAGCTCAAACCCGTCCCTGCAGGGAAGCTCTGGAAACACCATATATTTT.

The rearrangement uses TRBV7-9 and TRBJ1-2; no reliable D call. The CDR3 loop spans 11 amino acids. Trimming took 6 bases from V and 4 from J, leaving 6 bases between them. Germline CDR1 reads SEHNR; CDR2 reads FQNEAQ (reference sequence). CDR3 nucleotides: TGTGCCAGCAGGCCCTTCTATGGCTACACCTTC. Encoded protein: CASRPFYGYTF.

V and J are TRBV5-4 and TRBJ2-3, with a weak D call TRBD2 (6 bases). The V gene's germline CDR1 is SGHNT and CDR2 YYREEE (reference sequence). This CDR3 comprises 16 residues. Between the trimmed V and J ends, which lost 0 bases and 2 bases, there was a span of 13 bases. The CDR3 is CASSLGVSGYTDTQYF. The CDR3 DNA reads as TGTGCCAGCAGCTTGGGTGTTAGCGGCTACACAGATACGCAGTATTTT.

This clone was counted once. This chain's CDR3 is CASSPRDRLTDTQYF. CDR3 sequence (DNA): TGTGCCAGTAGTCCCCGTGACAGGTTAACAGATACGCAGTATTTT. V gene TRBV21-1 combines with J gene TRBJ2-3; the table calls TRBD1, which could not be checked here. TRBV21-1 is a documented pseudogene. The CDR3 has 15 amino acids.

V is TRBV28 and J is TRBJ2-3; D remains unclear. The ends were cut back, 6 bases at V and 10 bases at J, with 17 bases in the middle. Germline V gene sequence: CDR1 MDHEN, CDR2 SYDVKM. The CDR3 consists of 13 residues. CDR3 amino acids: CASSPTLMEAQYF. As DNA, the CDR3 is TGTGCCAGCAGCCCCACCCTAATGGAAGCGCAGTATTTT.

For this clone: Other DNA sequences in the same sample also yield this CDR3. The chain carries TRBV7-9 and TRBJ2-7, with 8 positions matching TRBD2. The junction had 1 base not matched to a gene; V was cut back by 3 bases and J by 0 bases. Germline CDR1 reads SEHNR; CDR2 reads FQNEAQ (reference sequence). The CDR3 sequence is 14 residues long. CDR3 DNA sequence: TGTGCCAGCAGCTTGAGCGGGAGCTCCTACGAGCAGTACTTC. Translation gives CASSLSGSSYEQYF.

The V and J genes are TRBV28 and TRBJ2-1; the D is unclear. The ends were cut back, 6 bases at V and 0 bases at J, with 9 bases in the middle. The CDR3 runs 14 residues. Germline lookup yields CDR1 MDHEN and CDR2 SYDVKM. For the CDR3, the DNA is TGTGCCAGCAGGGGTATGAGCTCCTACAATGAGCAGTTCTTC. Its protein product is CASRGMSSYNEQFF.

The J gene is TRBJ2-7, the V gene TRBV4-3; TRBD1 is a possible D gene (5 bases). The CDR3 spans 14 residues. Trimming took 0 bases from V and 4 from J, leaving 10 bases between them. The germline gives CDR1 LGHNA, CDR2 YSLEER. In DNA, the CDR3 is TGCGCCAGCAGCCAAGACAGGGCACCTTACGAGCAGTACTTC. As protein: CASSQDRAPYEQYF.

The chain employs TRBV9 and TRBJ2-2; 8 bases line up with TRBD2. J was trimmed by 1 base and V by 3 bases; bases with no gene match: 5. This CDR3 comprises 16 residues. The germline CDR1 and CDR2 sequences are SGDLS and YYNGEE. In DNA, the CDR3 is TGTGCCAGCAGCGCTAGCGGGCTCGAGAACACCGGGGAGCTGTTTTTT. Its translation is CASSASGLENTGELFF. The complete variable domain, with remaining parts taken from reference TRBV9 and TRBJ2-2, reads DSGVTQTPKHLITATGQRVTLRCSPRSGDLSVYWYQQSLDQGLQFLIQYYNGEERAKGNILERFSAQQFPDLHSELNLSSLELGDSALYFCASSASGLENTGELFFGEGSRLTVL.

The V gene is TRBV28, the J gene TRBJ2-7, with 11 bases lining up with TRBD2. V dropped 4 bases and J dropped 3; count of bases not matched to a gene: 8. CDR1 is MDHEN, CDR2 SYDVKM, per germline. This CDR3 comprises 16 residues. The chain's CDR3 is CASSSHSGRAIYEQYF. The DNA for the CDR3 is TGTGCCAGCAGTTCCCATAGCGGGAGGGCCATCTACGAGCAGTACTTC.

The chain carries TRBV5-1 and TRBJ2-3; D gene ambiguous. V was shortened by 4 bases and J by 0 bases, with 12 bases between the two germline ends. The CDR3 sequence is 15 residues long. From germline, CDR1 is SGHRS and CDR2 YFSETQ. The CDR3 here is CASSRGTLSTDTQYF. CDR3 nucleotide sequence: TGCGCCAGCAGCCGCGGAACCCTTAGCACAGATACGCAGTATTTT.

V is TRBV5-1 and J is TRBJ2-5; no reliable D call. The germline CDR1 and CDR2 sequences are SGHRS and YFSETQ. V was cut by 0 bases and J by 1 base, with 7 bases left in between. This CDR3 has 14 amino acids. This CDR3 is CASSLVGFQETQYF. In DNA form, the CDR3 reads TGCGCCAGCAGCTTGGTTGGATTCCAAGAGACCCAGTACTTC.

The chain has TRBV2 and TRBJ2-2; D perhaps matches TRBD1 (6 bases). There are 15 residues in the CDR3. V was pared by 0 bases and J by 5 bases, with 10 bases between. Germline CDR1 SNHLY, CDR2 FYNNEI. CDR3 region: CASSEARTVTGELFF. The DNA for the CDR3 is TGTGCCAGCAGTGAAGCAAGGACAGTTACCGGGGAGCTGTTTTTT.

The chain has TRBV6-1 and TRBJ2-5; D is unclear. With the DNA end fitting TRBJ2-7 better, the J assignment may be wrong. From germline, CDR1 is MNHNS and CDR2 SASEGT. The CDR3 has 15 amino acids. The CDR3 spells CASSAGTASYYEQYF. In nucleotides, the CDR3 is TGTGCCAGCAGCGCTGGTACAGCATCCTACTACGAGCAGTACTTC.